This TCR beta chain was captured by sequencing in a study of blood T cell repertoires in COVID-19. Study information: Sites across the United States, Italy and Spain contributed samples from acute and convalescent COVID-19. PBMCs, B-cell-depleted T cells, or T cells provided the cDNA or gDNA that made up the material.

CDR1 and CDR2 (germline): ENHRY, SYGVKD. V was shortened by 6 bases and J by 1 base, with 13 bases between the two germline ends. The CDR3 totals 14 residues. Only in-frame clones appear in the TCRdb table, and some are missing; sequencing was by immunoSEQ multiplex PCR. The data show 220,000 or so clones, over 70% seen once. The chain has TRBV10-3 and TRBJ2-7; D is unresolved. This TCR was recovered from a woman in her seventies with acute or convalescent COVID-19. The sequenced sample consisted of peripheral blood. CDR3 DNA sequence: TGTGCCATCAGCCGTAGTACGAATTCCTACGAGCAGTACTTC. It is translated as CAISRSTNSYEQYF.